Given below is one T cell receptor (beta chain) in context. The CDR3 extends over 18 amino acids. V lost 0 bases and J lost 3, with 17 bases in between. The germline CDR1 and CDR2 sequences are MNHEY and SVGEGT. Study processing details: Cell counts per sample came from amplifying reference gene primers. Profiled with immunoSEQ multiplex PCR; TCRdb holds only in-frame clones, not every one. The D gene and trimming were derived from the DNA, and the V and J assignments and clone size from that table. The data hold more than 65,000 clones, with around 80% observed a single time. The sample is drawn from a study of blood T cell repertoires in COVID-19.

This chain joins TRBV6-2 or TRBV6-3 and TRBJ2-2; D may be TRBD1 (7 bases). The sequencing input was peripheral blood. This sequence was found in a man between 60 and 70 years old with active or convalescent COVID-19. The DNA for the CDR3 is TGTGCCAGCAGTTACTCGATGCGACAGGGAGGAGACACCGGGGAGCTGTTTTTT. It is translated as CASSYSMRQGGDTGELFF.